This record looks at one TCR beta chain sequence and its context. This clonotype occurred many times. What antigen it recognizes has not been identified. No base quality information exists; no much larger clone differs at one position. cDNA was synthesized by template-switch 5'RACE using a primer with a 10-nucleotide random unique molecular identifier that tagged each TCR transcript. Every sequencing run yielded over 170 million TCR-beta sequences covering 15-18 subjects. The RNeasy kit was used for extraction of total RNA. The KAPA Real-time Library Amplification kit was used to amplify TCR-beta VDJ regions with primers for the TCR constant region and the 5'RACE anchor. A first PCR added sample indexes and Illumina adaptors, and a second PCR then raised library yield. The roughly 650 bp TCR product was size-selected on a 2% E-gel SizeSelection system after Ampure bead purification. Library quality was checked on a Bioanalyzer, concentration was measured with Qubit, and libraries were quantified with the Kapa Library Quantification kit before pooling. Libraries were sequenced paired-end 2 x 150 bp on an Illumina HiSeq 2500. To increase sequence diversity, about 23-30% phiX was spiked into each library pool. The source study handled its data this way. Quality-filtered reads were processed with the UMI-based MiGEC pipeline, which removed over 75% of raw TCR sequences during error correction. VDJ genes were aligned to IMGT germline references, and clonotypes were defined by unique CDR3 amino acid sequence plus V-J genes. Clonal expansion, Shannon diversity, and CDR3 relatedness (CalcPairwiseDistances, ClusterSamples) were evaluated with VDJtools, and phylogenetic trees were built with CLCbio workbench. Expanded clones were defined as having at least 8 unique UMIs, based on coefficient-of-variation modelling across technical triplicates. TCRdb applied fastp at Q25 and MiXCR to the public reads, then kept only in-frame beta chains. Rows with one shared CDR3 protein collapse into an entry with the most common genes and DNA. None of the V and J calls come from the authors' own analysis; TCRdb made them. Counted in this sample were about 54,000 distinct CDR3 sequences; just under 4% of them appeared once. The top ten clones comprise around 2% of the sample.

Sorted-subset TCR libraries were prepared from fewer than 1.3 million sorted CD4+ or CD8+ T cells. Multiple sclerosis patients were enrolled in a US clinical protocol under which disease progression was evaluated by magnetic resonance imaging. PBMCs were separated from peripheral blood using Ficoll-Hypaque density gradient centrifugation and then cryopreserved in liquid nitrogen. The study also sequenced paired sorted CD4+ and CD8+ subsets from healthy controls, HAM/TSP patients and MS patients. These data are taken from a study of neurological immune-mediated disorders (dated by TCRdb to between 2018 and 2020). Concerning the study at large: Among the approximately 34 multiple sclerosis patients, relapsing-remitting MS accounted for about 31 and secondary progressive MS accounted for 3. Longitudinal samples, technical triplicates and paired sorted CD4+ and CD8+ T-cell subsets, alongside PBMC samples, were included among the approximately 110 TCR-beta libraries. The cohort included some 66 subjects: about 15 with HAM/TSP, approximately 35 with multiple sclerosis, and around 20 healthy controls. Peripheral blood TCR-beta repertoires from HTLV-I-associated myelopathy (HAM/TSP) patients, multiple sclerosis patients and healthy controls were compared by UMI-based sequencing. Beyond this particular receptor, the publication reports: TCR clonal expansion was highest in HAM/TSP patients and lowest in MS patients, with MS patients falling below even healthy controls. No association of the MS cluster with clinical or MRI features was observed, and the need for larger cohorts was stated by the authors. In phylogenetic analysis, the repertoires of 18 of 34 MS patients grouped into a cluster of related CDR3 sequences, which suggests a possible signature at the repertoire level. Across subjects, expanded clones never shared an identical CDR3 amino acid sequence, which suggests that the TCR-beta repertoires in every group were private.

CDR1 and CDR2 (DFQATT, SNEGSKA) derive from the germline V gene (reference sequence). The CDR3, from cysteine to phenylalanine, totals 14 residues. Only CDR3 DNA is held: 42 bases, read in frame from base 1. Between the V and J ends, shortened by 1 base and 0 bases respectively, the junction contains 7 bases. In this chain, TRBV20-1 is recombined with TRBJ1-5; no D segment can be confidently identified. The source material was CD4+ T cells from blood. The TCR sequence derives from a woman aged 40 to 50 with multiple sclerosis. The nucleotide sequence reads TGCAGTGCTAGAGGGGGTTATAGCAATCAGCCCCAGCATTTT. Its translation reads: CSARGGYSNQPQHF.